This T cell receptor (beta chain) was found in a study of blood T cell repertoires in COVID-19. Whole-study context: Researchers got acute and convalescent COVID-19 samples from the United States, Italy and Spain.

This CDR3 has 14 amino acids. Germline V lookup: CDR1 KGHSH, CDR2 LQKENI. V trimming: 3 bases; J trimming: 7 bases; junction bases outside the gene matches: 8. The authors' processing: Estimated nucleated cell counts came from reference gene primer amplification. This table comes from immunoSEQ multiplex PCR, and its TCRdb copy is limited to in-frame clones, with some not included. D and trimming were read from the DNA, whereas the V and J calls and clone size are those reported in that table. There are 20,000 to 25,000 clones in the sample; approximately 84% occur only once, and roughly 20% lies in the top ten.

The specimen was peripheral blood. The chain uses TRBV18 and TRBJ2-7; 8 nucleotides line up with TRBD2. This receptor was taken from a woman of 80 years or more with acute or convalescent COVID-19. The CDR3 loop reads CASSPSFGGEEQYF. CDR3 bases: TGTGCCAGCTCACCCTCCTTCGGGGGGGAGGAGCAGTACTTC. Full variable domain (missing parts from reference TRBV18 and TRBJ2-7): NAGVMQNPRHLVRRRGQEARLRCSPMKGHSHVYWYRQLPEEGLKFMVYLQKENIIDESGMPKERFSAEFPKEGPSILRIQQVVRGDSAAYFCASSPSFGGEEQYFGPGTRLTVT.